One sample yielded the 20 T cell receptor beta chains listed below, sequenced in a study of T cells in Graves' hyperthyroidism and ophthalmopathy. Amplification of TCR beta CDR3 regions used RNA as the template. An initial round of RT-PCR targeting the TCR CDR3 relied on the HTBI primer set. TCRdb itself ran the multiplex PCR reads through MiXCR, one entry per CDR3 protein. The table lists 400,000 to 600,000 distinct CDR3 sequences, about 16% of them singletons. The sequencing input was blood. The receptors shown here come from a woman aged 25 to 39 with Graves' ophthalmopathy.

This clonotype has just a few counts. The DNA of the CDR3 is TGTGCCAGCAGCCAAGAAGGAGCCCTCTTGGGGAAACTCTACGAGCAGTACTTC. Its protein is CASSQEGALLGKLYEQYF. V is TRBV4-2 and J is TRBJ2-7; no reliable D call. V gave up 0 bases and J gave up 3 bases, with 21 bases separating them. In germline, CDR1 is LGHNA, CDR2 YNFKEQ. There are 18 residues in the CDR3.

The chain employs TRBV10-2 and TRBJ1-4; D remains ambiguous. The germline gives CDR1 WSHSY, CDR2 SAAADI. The V end lost 10 bases, the J end lost 5 bases, and 8 bases lay between the germline ends. The CDR3 consists of 11 residues. CDR3 coding DNA: TGCGCCACCTCAAGGAATGAAAAACTGTTTTTT. Translating gives CATSRNEKLFF.

This clonotype was seen at least ten times. The chain has TRBV30 and TRBJ1-2, with TRBD1 matching over 7 bases. CDR1 is GTSNPN, CDR2 SVGIG, per germline (reference sequence). The CDR3 extends over 12 amino acids. The V gene end was trimmed by 7 bases and the J gene end by 8 bases; junction bases not matched to a gene: 10. The CDR3: CAFTTGSNGYTF. The CDR3 region has the DNA TGTGCCTTTACGACAGGGAGTAACGGCTACACCTTC.

This clonotype was recorded many times. V usage is TRBV19 and J usage is TRBJ1-5; possible D gene TRBD1, 6 bases. V gave up 3 bases and J gave up 3 bases, with 12 bases separating them. The CDR3 is 15 residues long. The germline CDR1 and CDR2 sequences are LNHDA and SQIVND (reference sequence). The CDR3 sequence: CASSISDSHNQPQHF. CDR3 DNA sequence: TGTGCCAGTAGTATTTCGGACAGCCACAATCAGCCCCAGCATTTT.

A word on this clonotype: A read error may account for a junction end that differs from germline. This chain joins TRBV28 and TRBJ2-2, with 7 nucleotides matching TRBD1. The CDR3 covers 14 residues. Germline loops: CDR1 MDHEN, CDR2 SYDVKM. The CDR3 DNA is TGCGCCAGCAGCATGACAGGGCGGAACGGGGAGCTGTTTTTT. It encodes CASSMTGRNGELFF.

This clonotype turned up a few times. This chain links TRBV4-2 with TRBJ2-7; 7 nucleotides agree with TRBD2. Germline trimming cut 8 bases from V and 4 bases from J; bases unmatched to any gene: 8. CDR1 is LGHNA, CDR2 YNFKEQ, per germline. CDR3 length: 13 amino acids. The chain's CDR3 is CASGETGGYEQYF. CDR3 nucleotide sequence: TGTGCCAGCGGGGAGACGGGGGGATACGAGCAGTACTTC.

This clonotype was counted between two and nine times. The V call is TRBV7-2, the J call TRBJ2-6; no clear D gene. The ends were cut back, 4 bases at V and 0 bases at J, with 10 bases in the middle. Germline V gene data show CDR1 as SGHTA and CDR2 as FQGNSA. CDR3 length equals 16 residues. The CDR3 sequence: CASSSPHGSGANVLTF. The CDR3 DNA reads as TGTGCCAGCAGCTCCCCGCATGGCTCTGGGGCCAACGTCCTGACTTTC.

The sample holds many counts of this clonotype. The chain carries TRBV30 and TRBJ1-1; 7 positions match TRBD1. The CDR3 runs 13 residues. With 0 bases clipped from V and 4 bases from J, the junction kept 2 bases outside the gene matches. CDR1 is GTSNPN and CDR2 is SVGIG in the germline V gene (reference sequence). CDR3 DNA sequence: TGTGCCTGGAGTGTAGGGACAGCCACTGAAGCTTTCTTT. Translated, it gives CAWSVGTATEAFF.

This clonotype has at least ten counts. The chain couples TRBV18 to TRBJ2-4, with D maybe TRBD2 (5 bases). V lost 2 bases and J lost 5, with 7 bases in between. The length of the CDR3 is 13 residues. The germline CDR1 and CDR2 sequences are KGHSH and LQKENI. Here the CDR3 reads CASSPSGENIQYF. The CDR3 DNA follows: TGTGCCAGCTCACCATCCGGGGAAAACATTCAGTACTTC.

The CDR3 bases are TGCGCCAGCAGTCCAACTATGTACCAAGAGACCCAGTACTTC. The encoded protein is CASSPTMYQETQYF. V gene TRBV5-1 combines with J gene TRBJ2-5; unclear D gene. The CDR3 spans 14 residues. CDR1 SGHRS and CDR2 YFSETQ come from the germline V gene. V was shortened by 5 bases and J by 0 bases, with 11 bases between the two germline ends. Full variable domain (missing parts from reference TRBV5-1 and TRBJ2-5): KAGVTQTPRYLIKTRGQQVTLSCSPISGHRSVSWYQQTPGQGLQFLFEYFSETQRNKGNFPGRFSGRQFSNSRSEMNVSTLELGDSALYLCASSPTMYQETQYFGPGTRLLVL.

This clonotype was seen at least ten times. The V and J genes are TRBV7-8 and TRBJ1-1; D unresolved. CDR1 is SGHVS, CDR2 FQNEAQ, per germline. Trimming removed 5 bases at V and 3 bases at J, with 19 bases between. The CDR3 totals 16 residues. The CDR3 loop reads CASSPHARARDTEAFF. The CDR3 coding sequence is TGTGCCAGCAGCCCACACGCTAGGGCGAGGGACACTGAAGCTTTCTTT.

The chain employs TRBV6-5 and TRBJ1-1; the D is unclear. Trimming left V 2 bases short and J 0 bases short, with 7 bases between. The CDR3 has 14 residues. Germline CDR1 reads MNHEY; CDR2 reads SVGAGI. The CDR3 spells CASSYHPMNTEAFF. CDR3 DNA sequence: TGTGCCAGCAGTTACCACCCGATGAACACTGAAGCTTTCTTT.

This chain joins TRBV7-9 and TRBJ2-5, with TRBD1 matching 8 bases. The CDR3 is made up of 14 amino acids. Looked up from germline, CDR1 is SEHNR and CDR2 is FQNEAQ (reference sequence). V gave up 5 bases and J gave up 12 bases; unmatched junction bases: 14. In DNA, the CDR3 is TGTGCCAGCAGCCCCGGACAGGGCCCCTCTTCAGAGTACTTC. Translation gives CASSPGQGPSSEYF.

This clonotype was picked up many times. The rearrangement uses TRBV30 and TRBJ1-5, with TRBD1 matching over 9 bases. Germline CDR1 reads GTSNPN; CDR2 reads SVGIG (reference sequence). The V and J ends lost 3 bases and 9 bases, in that order; junction bases with no gene match: 6. This CDR3 is built from 13 residues. The CDR3, as DNA: TGTGCCTGGAGAGCACAGGGGGCTGGGCCCCAGCATTTT. Protein product: CAWRAQGAGPQHF.

The sample holds a few counts of this clonotype. One junction end disagrees with the germline gene, perhaps due to a read error. The rearrangement uses TRBV6-6 and TRBJ2-2; maybe TRBD1 (5 bases). The CDR3 has 16 amino acids. CDR1 MNHNY and CDR2 SVGAGI come from the germline V gene (reference sequence). The CDR3 spells CASRYSVRVWPGELFF. The CDR3 nucleotides read TGTGCCAGCAGATACTCCGTCAGGGTTTGGCCCGGGGAGCTGTTTTTT.

In its sample, this clonotype was seen many times. The J gene is TRBJ2-5, the V gene TRBV12-3 or TRBV12-4; 16 bases line up with TRBD2. V trimming: 5 bases; J trimming: 0 bases; junction bases outside the gene matches: 3. There are 17 residues in the CDR3. The CDR3 loop reads CASSRGLAGGYQETQYF. The CDR3 coding sequence is TGTGCCAGCAGTAGGGGACTAGCGGGAGGGTACCAAGAGACCCAGTACTTC.

V usage is TRBV4-1 and J usage is TRBJ2-5; 11 nucleotides line up with TRBD2. CDR1 and CDR2 from the germline V gene are MGHRA and YSYEKL. The V segment lost 5 bases and the J segment 4 bases; nucleotides outside the gene matches: 6. The CDR3 totals 15 residues. For the CDR3, the DNA is TGCGCCAGCAGCGTGATAGCGGGAGGGGTAGAGACCCAGTACTTC. Its translation: CASSVIAGGVETQYF.

Concerning this clonotype: The junction departs from germline at one end; a sequencing error may be responsible. V usage is TRBV6-1 and J usage is TRBJ1-6, with 9 bases that match TRBD1. This CDR3 is 16 amino acids long. CDR1 and CDR2 (germline): MNHNS, SASEGT. The CDR3 DNA reads TGTGCCAGCAGTAAAGCCCTCGGGACAGGGCAGTCACCCCTCCACTTT. Amino acids: CASSKALGTGQSPLHF.

This clonotype was counted only a few times. The chain uses TRBV4-3 and TRBJ1-4, with D maybe TRBD1 (5 bases). The V gene's germline CDR1 is LGHNA and CDR2 YSLEER. The CDR3 consists of 17 residues. Trimming cost V 0 bases and J 4 bases, with 15 bases left between them. CDR3 nucleotide sequence: TGCGCCAGCAGCCAAGATAATCGCAGGGCCTTTAATGAAAAACTGTTTTTT. Amino acids: CASSQDNRRAFNEKLFF.

This clonotype occurred many times. V and J are TRBV5-1 and TRBJ2-5; D is ambiguous. The CDR3 contains 14 residues. Germline CDR1 and CDR2: SGHRS and YFSETQ. V gave up 2 bases and J gave up 0 bases, with 8 bases separating them. As DNA, the CDR3 is TGCGCCAGCAGCTTAGAGGCGTACCAAGAGACCCAGTACTTC. It translates to CASSLEAYQETQYF. Drawing the rest from reference TRBV5-1 and TRBJ2-5, the complete variable domain is KAGVTQTPRYLIKTRGQQVTLSCSPISGHRSVSWYQQTPGQGLQFLFEYFSETQRNKGNFPGRFSGRQFSNSRSEMNVSTLELGDSALYLCASSLEAYQETQYFGPGTRLLVL.